What follows is one T cell receptor (beta chain) and its context. Authors' data handling: How many nucleated cells were present was estimated from reference gene primer amplification. Assay: immunoSEQ multiplex PCR; the TCRdb copy retains only in-frame clones and omits some. V and J calls and clone size are those listed in that table; D and trimming were worked out from the DNA. The profile shows some 72,000 clones, around 89% of them singletons. Trimming cost V 0 bases and J 1 base, with 11 bases left between them. Germline V lookup: CDR1 SGHRS, CDR2 YFSETQ. The CDR3 runs 16 residues. This sample is part of a study of blood T cell repertoires in COVID-19. At the level of the study: The samples span acute and convalescent COVID-19 from the United States, Italy and Spain.

Material for sequencing was peripheral blood. This receptor was taken from a man aged 55 to 70 with acute or convalescent COVID-19. The chain carries TRBV5-1 and TRBJ2-1; D is unresolved. The CDR3 is CASSLDPGGSYNEQFF. CDR3 DNA sequence: TGCGCCAGCAGCTTGGATCCCGGCGGTTCCTACAATGAGCAGTTCTTC.